Listed below are T cell receptor beta chains from one sample, sequenced in a study of OX40 agonist ivuxolimab in advanced cancers. The method was immunoSEQ multiplex PCR; TCRdb's version includes in-frame clones alone and lacks a portion of them. Among about 45,000 clones listed, roughly 84% were seen once. The sequencing here drew on CD4+ or CD8+ T cells sorted from blood, taken in a trial of the OX40 agonist ivuxolimab. All receptors come from an adult with an advanced solid tumor such as melanoma, head and neck, liver or kidney cancer. Both conserved end residues are trimmed from each CDR3.

TRBJ1-1 | TRBV5-8 | ASSFPGSNTEAF
TRBJ2-5 | TRBV25-1 | ASSTGTETQY
TRBJ1-2 | TRBV6-1 | ASSQVRGQGYT
TRBJ2-7 | TRBV6-5 | ASSAGQGPSYEQY
TRBJ2-3 | TRBV28 | ASSLWGGRAQRDTQY
TRBJ2-2 | TRBV27 | ASSLGAGLTGELF
TRBJ2-5 | TRBV7-3 | ASSLDREFETQY
TRBJ2-2 | TRBV6-1 | ASSEWSSGGVANTGELF
TRBJ1-2 | TRBV19 | ASSWGGADGYT
TRBJ2-2 | TRBV19 | ASSIGTVANTGELF
TRBJ2-2 | TRBV19 | ASSMGGGGELF
TRBJ2-3 | TRBV27 | ASSLIAGPSTDTQY
TRBJ2-5 | TRBV28 | ASSFFGTGETQY
TRBJ2-2 | TRBV4-3 | ASSQDRGNTGELF
TRBJ2-7 | TRBV5-1 | ASSLTGDEQY
TRBJ2-7 | TRBV4-1 | ASSLNRGSVEQY
TRBJ1-2 | TRBV7-9 | ASSLGGVEGYT
TRBJ2-7 | TRBV5-4 | ASSTGDRDTPYEQY
TRBJ1-2 | TRBV6-4 | ASSGGQGASGYT
TRBJ2-1 | TRBV19 | ASSRSGASSYNEQF
TRBJ2-1 | TRBV7-9 | ASGTFYNEQF
TRBJ2-1 | TRBV28 | ASSRQDRGPEEEQF
TRBJ2-2 | TRBV5-6 | ASSQLAGAGELF
TRBJ2-7 | TRBV29-1 | SVGGGTQPGQY
TRBJ1-5 | TRBV2 | ASSPRVGRSNQPQH
TRBJ2-7 | TRBV6-1 | ASSEGQGPSYEQY
TRBJ2-2 | TRBV18 | ASSPEPTGELF
TRBJ2-5 | TRBV7-9 | ASSRRDRGRETQY
TRBJ2-7 | TRBV29-1 | SVDGGGDYEQY
TRBJ2-7 | TRBV7-6 | ASSFGGPGDEQY
TRBJ1-6 | TRBV7-8 | ASSSGTGANSPLH
TRBJ2-7 | TRBV13 | ASSDRGGLEYEQY
TRBJ2-6 | TRBV2 | ASSEYGSGANVLT
TRBJ1-4 | TRBV9 | ASSVGEGAREKLF
TRBJ2-7 | TRBV6-6 | ASSSLAIPYEQY
TRBJ2-7 | TRBV27 | ASSSEY
TRBJ2-6 | TRBV4-2 | ASSDLSRLQSRANVLT
TRBJ1-2 | TRBV4-1 | ASSQAHLGGYT
TRBJ1-4 | TRBV4-3 | ASSARRGDEKLF
TRBJ1-4 | TRBV2 | ASSEARAGPGEKLF
TRBJ1-1 | TRBV25-1 | ASSEDSRYDTEAF
TRBJ1-2 | TRBV29-1 | SVAGLDGYT
TRBJ1-2 | TRBV6-1 | ASRGTGLYGYT
TRBJ2-5 | TRBV9 | ASSAGPPGGGVGETQY
TRBJ2-1 | TRBV29-1 | SVGQGGAYNEQF
TRBJ2-3 | TRBV5-1 | ASSLYLGTDTQY
TRBJ1-4 | TRBV4-2 | ASSPEEGATNEKLF
TRBJ1-1 | TRBV6-5 | ATNRVGAF
TRBJ2-2 | TRBV27 | ASGTGGTGELF
TRBJ2-1 | TRBV4-1 | ASSQDPGGGIYNEQF
TRBJ1-1 | TRBV2 | ASKGGAMNTEAF
TRBJ2-7 | TRBV4-1 | ASSQDGWQGDYLGDEQY
TRBJ2-7 | TRBV6-5 | AGSTGLLLTYEQY
TRBJ2-1 | TRBV4-1 | ASSQGRSYNEQF
TRBJ2-1 | TRBV29-1 | SVEDPQGTGYNEQF